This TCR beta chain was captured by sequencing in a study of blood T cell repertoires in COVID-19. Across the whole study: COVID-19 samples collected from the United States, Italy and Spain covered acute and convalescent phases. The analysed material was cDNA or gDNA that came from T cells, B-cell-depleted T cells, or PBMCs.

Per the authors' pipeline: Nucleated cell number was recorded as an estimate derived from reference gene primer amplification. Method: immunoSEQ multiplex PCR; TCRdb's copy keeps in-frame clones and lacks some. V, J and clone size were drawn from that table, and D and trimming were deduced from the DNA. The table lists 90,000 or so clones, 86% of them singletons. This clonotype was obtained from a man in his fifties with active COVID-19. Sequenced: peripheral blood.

The CDR3 protein is CASSLTTGEETQYF. CDR3 DNA sequence: TGCGCCAGCAGCTTGACCACAGGGGAGGAGACCCAGTACTTC. The rearrangement joins TRBV5-1 to TRBJ2-5; 7 nucleotides agree with TRBD1. This CDR3 comprises 14 residues. Per germline, CDR1 SGHRS and CDR2 YFSETQ. V lost 1 base, J lost 5 bases, and 5 bases stayed unmatched.